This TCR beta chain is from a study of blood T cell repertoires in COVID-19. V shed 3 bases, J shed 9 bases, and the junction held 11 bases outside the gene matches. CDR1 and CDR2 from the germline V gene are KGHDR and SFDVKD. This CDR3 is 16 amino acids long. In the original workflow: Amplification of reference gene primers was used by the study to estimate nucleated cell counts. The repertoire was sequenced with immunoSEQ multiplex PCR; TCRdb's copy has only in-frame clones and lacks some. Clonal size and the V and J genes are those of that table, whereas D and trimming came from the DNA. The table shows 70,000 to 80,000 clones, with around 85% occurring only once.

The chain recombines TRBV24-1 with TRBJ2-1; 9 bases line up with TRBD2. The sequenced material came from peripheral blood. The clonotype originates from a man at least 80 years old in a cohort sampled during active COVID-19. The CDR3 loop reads CATSDPTGGGASEQFF. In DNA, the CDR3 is TGTGCCACCAGTGATCCGACTGGCGGGGGGGCAAGTGAGCAGTTCTTC.